The present T cell receptor beta chain was sequenced within a study of cytomegalovirus exposure and HLA in healthy donors. Regarding this clone: Its specificity is unknown.

The PCR contained 60 Vbeta and 13 Jbeta primers. Profiled with immunoSEQ multiplex PCR; TCRdb holds only in-frame clones, not every one. This table holds over 150,000 clones, roughly three quarters found once. Germline V lookup: CDR1 MNHEY, CDR2 SMNVEV (reference sequence). Trimming shortened V by 7 bases and J by 5 bases, and 17 bases separated the two germline ends. CDR3 length: 14 amino acids. Points from the study as a whole: The classifier, whose performance was assessed in both the original and validation cohorts, reportedly diagnosed cytomegalovirus status with high specificity and sensitivity.

The V call is TRBV27, the J call TRBJ1-2; D is unresolved. The sample was PBMCs. This clonotype originated in a woman in her late teens or twenties in good health and CMV-seronegative. This CDR3 is CASKFDQKTYGYTF. In nucleotides, the CDR3 is TGTGCCAGCAAATTTGATCAGAAAACGTATGGCTACACCTTC.